These 13 T cell receptor beta chains came from one sample sequenced in a study of identical twins. TCRdb used MiXCR to reprocess the 5' RACE reads, holding one entry per CDR3 protein. Of 300,000 to 400,000 distinct CDR3 sequences listed, 8.5% to 10% are singletons. The sample was naive T cells sorted from blood. The receptors here all came from a woman aged 45-59 years in good health.

The chain carries TRBV4-1 and TRBJ1-1; D ambiguous. V was pared by 0 bases and J by 1 base, with 6 bases between. The CDR3 loop spans 14 amino acids. CDR1 and CDR2 (germline): MGHRA, YSYEKL. CDR3 sequence reads: CASSQDGWNTEAFF. In DNA form, the CDR3 reads TGCGCCAGCAGCCAAGATGGGTGGAACACTGAAGCTTTCTTT.

To note about this clonotype: Since a much larger clone is just one base distant, this may be a read error. The CDR3 sequence is CASSLTGLACIYNEQFF. CDR3 nucleotide sequence: TGTGCCAGCAGCCTTACGGGACTAGCGTGTATTTACAATGAGCAGTTCTTC. V is TRBV9 and J is TRBJ2-1, with 10 bases aligning to TRBD2. Trimming removed 4 bases from V and 4 bases from J; junction bases left unmatched: 11. CDR1 SGDLS and CDR2 YYNGEE come from the germline V gene. This CDR3 has 17 amino acids.

The sample holds many counts of this clonotype. The rearrangement links TRBV4-2 to TRBJ1-1; D is undetermined. Trimming removed 3 bases at V and 7 bases at J, with 12 bases between. Germline values: CDR1 LGHNA, CDR2 YNFKEQ. This CDR3 spans 13 amino acids. For the CDR3, the DNA is TGTGCCAGCAGCCAGGACCAGATAAGTGAAGCTTTCTTT. Its protein is CASSQDQISEAFF.

This clonotype was observed a few times. V and J are TRBV2 and TRBJ2-1; D perhaps matches TRBD1 (5 bases). CDR1 and CDR2 from the germline V gene are SNHLY and FYNNEI. This CDR3 region has 13 residues. V lost 5 bases and J lost 7, with 12 bases in between. CDR3 DNA: TGTGCCAGCAGTACGGACCAGGGAAATGAGCAGTTCTTC. This sequence encodes CASSTDQGNEQFF.

This clonotype was observed a few times. The CDR3 here is CASSVAYSTDTQYF. The DNA for the CDR3 is TGCGCCAGCAGCGTGGCGTACAGCACAGATACGCAGTATTTT. The rearrangement links TRBV5-1 to TRBJ2-3; no clear D. Trimming pared 4 bases from V and 0 bases from J, leaving 9 bases between. The CDR3 totals 14 residues. The germline V gene encodes CDR1 SGHRS and CDR2 YFSETQ.

There are many counts of this clonotype. CDR3 in amino acids: CASRGTGFYEQYV. The DNA for the CDR3 is TGTGCCAGCAGGGGGACAGGCTTTTACGAGCAGTACGTC. This chain uses TRBV6-1 with TRBJ2-7; TRBD1 aligns across 8 bases. Trimming cost V 6 bases and J 4 bases; bases outside gene matches: 5. CDR1 and CDR2 (germline): MNHNS, SASEGT. This CDR3 is 13 amino acids long.

This rearrangement joins TRBV9 to TRBJ2-7; D is undetermined. V was cut by 0 bases and J by 3 bases, with 10 bases left in between. Germline V gene lookup returns CDR1 SGDLS and CDR2 YYNGEE. The CDR3 spans 14 residues. CDR3 in amino acids: CASSVDPGLYEQYF. DNA of the CDR3: TGTGCCAGCAGCGTAGACCCCGGCCTCTACGAGCAGTACTTC.

This clonotype has a handful of counts. In DNA form, the CDR3 reads TGTGCCAGTAGACCAACAGGGCCCCAGCCCCAGCATTTT. The encoded protein is CASRPTGPQPQHF. The V and J genes are TRBV19 and TRBJ1-5, with D tentatively TRBD1 (6 bases). Per germline, CDR1 LNHDA and CDR2 SQIVND (reference sequence). Trimming stripped 6 bases from V and 7 bases from J, with 13 bases between. The CDR3 extends over 13 amino acids.

This clonotype was found a few times. The CDR3 is CASSLVTGGGYTF. CDR3 sequence (DNA): TGTGCCAGCAGCTTGGTGACAGGGGGAGGCTACACCTTC. The gene calls are TRBV5-4 and TRBJ1-2, with 9 nucleotides matching TRBD1. The V segment lost 0 bases and the J segment 8 bases; nucleotides outside the gene matches: 2. The CDR3 length is 13 residues. Germline-derived CDR1 and CDR2 are SGHNT and YYREEE (reference sequence).

This clonotype has a count of ten or more. The chain has TRBV10-1 and TRBJ2-5, with D perhaps matching TRBD1 (5 bases). Germline V CDR1 and CDR2: WNHNN, SYGVQD (reference sequence). The V end lost 8 bases, the J end lost 1 base, and 11 bases lay between the germline ends. The CDR3 covers 13 residues. The DNA for the CDR3 is TGCGCCAGCGGGGCTGAGAGCCAAGAGACCCAGTACTTC. Encoded protein: CASGAESQETQYF.

This clonotype was seen a handful of times. The rearrangement links TRBV5-1 to TRBJ1-1; no clear D. Germline loops: CDR1 SGHRS, CDR2 YFSETQ. This CDR3 is 15 amino acids long. V lost 5 bases to trimming and J lost 0 bases, with 14 bases between them. CDR3 sequence: CASRTGGIMNTEAFF. CDR3 in DNA: TGCGCCAGCAGAACGGGCGGGATCATGAACACTGAAGCTTTCTTT.

The chain uses TRBV4-1 and TRBJ2-5, with 7 bases aligning to TRBD2. Germline values: CDR1 MGHRA, CDR2 YSYEKL. The CDR3 contains 16 residues. V dropped 4 bases and J dropped 5; count of bases not matched to a gene: 13. The CDR3 coding sequence is TGCGCCAGCAGCCCCCGGGACCAGATGGGGGGGGAGACCCAGTACTTC. This codes for CASSPRDQMGGETQYF.

CDR3 nucleotide sequence: TGTGCCACCAGCCTCGAGGGCACCTACGAGCAGTACTTC. It specifies CATSLEGTYEQYF. V gene TRBV15 combines with J gene TRBJ2-7; D is possibly TRBD2 (5 bases). This CDR3 has 13 amino acids. V was cut by 5 bases and J by 2 bases, with 10 bases left in between. Germline CDR1 is LNHNV and CDR2 is YYDKDF (reference sequence).